A selection of T cell receptor beta chains follows, all from one sample in a study of identical twins. TCRdb re-called the 5' RACE reads through MiXCR, storing one row per CDR3 protein. The sample shows 100,000 to 110,000 distinct CDR3 sequences, under 6.5% of them seen only once. Sample: memory T cells sorted from blood. Receptors were obtained from a woman between 45 and 60 years old in good health. Both conserved end residues are part of each CDR3. Fields, in order: D gene, J gene, V gene, clone size, CDR3 DNA, CDR3 protein. A D gene is named only where the DNA matches it firmly. Clone size is given for some rows only: seen once, a few or many times, or a class if the clone is expanded.

TRBD2 TRBJ2-2 TRBV7-2 many TGTGCCAGCAGCTCTAGCGGGTCTGGCGGGGAGCTGTTTTTT CASSSSGSGGELFF
NA TRBJ1-3 TRBV3-1 NA TGTGCCAGCAGCCAAGTTGGGAGGCTCTCTGGAAACACCATATATTTT CASSQVGRLSGNTIYF
NA TRBJ2-1 TRBV20-1 many TGCAGTGCTAGGGCGCCAGTAAGTGACAATGAGCAGTTCTTC CSARAPVSDNEQFF
TRBD2 TRBJ2-7 TRBV7-3 many TGTGCCAGCAGCTTGCCCGGGACTAGCGGGAGACGATCCTACGAGCAGTACTTC CASSLPGTSGRRSYEQYF
TRBD2 TRBJ2-3 TRBV6-6 many TGTGCCAGCAGTTACTGGGGCGGGGGATACGAAGATACGCAGTATTTT CASSYWGGGYEDTQYF
NA TRBJ1-1 TRBV6-5 NA TGTGCCAGCAGTTACACTATGCAGGGAGGGAACACTGAAGCTTTCTTT CASSYTMQGGNTEAFF
NA TRBJ1-5 TRBV7-8 many TGTGCCAGCAGCTTTGGGGTTTGGCAGCCCCAGCATTTT CASSFGVWQPQHF
TRBD2 TRBJ2-3 TRBV7-8 many TGTGCCAGCAGCTTCCCGGGACTAGCGGGTTCAGATACGCAGTATTTT CASSFPGLAGSDTQYF
NA TRBJ2-3 TRBV6-4 many TGTGCCAGCTCGCGGGTCGACACAGATACGCAGTATTTT CASSRVDTDTQYF
TRBD1 TRBJ1-2 TRBV29-1 NA TGCAGTGCTTTTACGGGACAGGGGCACTATGGCTACACCTTC CSAFTGQGHYGYTF
NA TRBJ1-5 TRBV2 few TGTGCCAGCAGATTCGACAGGAGACTGAAAAATCAGCCCCAGCATTTT CASRFDRRLKNQPQHF
NA TRBJ2-1 TRBV24-1 NA TGTGCCACCAGTGATTTGTACGGCAAGGGGAATGAGCAGTTCTTC CATSDLYGKGNEQFF
NA TRBJ2-3 TRBV24-1 many TGTGCCACCAGTGATTCGGCCAAAACAGATACGCAGTATTTT CATSDSAKTDTQYF
NA TRBJ2-7 TRBV20-1 NA TGCAGTGCTAGTCTTAGGACTTCGGTTGGGGAGCAGTACTTC CSASLRTSVGEQYF
TRBD1 TRBJ1-3 TRBV12-3/TRBV12-4 many TGTGCCAGCAGCAGACAGGGGGCGGAAAACACCATATATTTT CASSRQGAENTIYF
NA TRBJ2-7 TRBV7-9 many TGTGCCAGCAGCTACGGGACGGGGATCTACGAGCAGTACTTC CASSYGTGIYEQYF
TRBD1 TRBJ2-1 TRBV24-1 few TGTGCCACCAGTGATTTACAGGGGGGCAAAAATGAGCAGTTCTTC CATSDLQGGKNEQFF
TRBD1 TRBJ2-4 TRBV2 many TGTGCCAGCAGCCCTGACAGGGGCCTAGCCAAAAACATTCAGTACTTC CASSPDRGLAKNIQYF
TRBD2 TRBJ2-3 TRBV6-6 NA TGTGCCAGCCAACTAGCGGGAGGCACAGATACGCAGTATTTT CASQLAGGTDTQYF
TRBD2 TRBJ2-1 TRBV6-1 many TGTGCCAGCAGTGAAGACAGCGGGAGTTACAATGAGCAGTTCTTC CASSEDSGSYNEQFF
NA TRBJ2-5 TRBV20-1 many TGCAGTGCAGGGCGCGTCCCGGTTGATCTCCGGGCCCAGTACTTC CSAGRVPVDLRAQYF
TRBD2 TRBJ2-3 TRBV12-5 NA TGTGCTAGCCTGGGACTAGCGGGCACAGATACGCAGTATTTT CASLGLAGTDTQYF
NA TRBJ2-5 TRBV11-2 many TGTGCCAGCAGCAAAGGGGGGGTCCAGGGAGAGACCCAGTACTTC CASSKGGVQGETQYF
NA TRBJ1-5 TRBV24-1 many TGTGCCACCAGTGAAGGAGGAGGTTTGGAGCCCCAGCATTTT CATSEGGGLEPQHF
NA TRBJ2-5 TRBV12-3/TRBV12-4 many TGTGCCAGTTCACCCCTATATAGGGTCCTACACTTC CASSPLYRVLHF
TRBD2 TRBJ2-1 TRBV12-3/TRBV12-4 few TGTGCCAGCAGGCCCGGGGGAGCGGGAGTGGGTGAGCAGTTCTTC CASRPGGAGVGEQFF
NA TRBJ2-2 TRBV12-2 NA TGTGCAAGTCGCTTAGTATCTAGCGGGAGCACCGGGGAGCTGTTTTTT CASRLVSSGSTGELFF
TRBD2 TRBJ2-3 TRBV20-1 few TGCAGTGCTAGAGACCGCGGCGGGAGGGCCAGGGGAGATACGCAGTATTTT CSARDRGGRARGDTQYF
TRBD2 TRBJ2-1 TRBV11-2 many TGTGCCAGCAGCTTAGAGATTGGGACTAGCGGGAGGGCCTCGAATGAGCAGTTCTTC CASSLEIGTSGRASNEQFF
TRBD2 TRBJ2-3 TRBV5-1 few TGCGCCAGCAGCTTTTCCAGCGGGAACCCAGATACGCAGTATTTT CASSFSSGNPDTQYF
TRBD2 TRBJ2-1 TRBV5-6 many TGTGCCAGCAGCCCGGGACTAGCGGACAATGAGCAGTTCTTC CASSPGLADNEQFF
NA TRBJ2-6 TRBV6-6 many TGTGCCAGCAGTGTCCGGGCCAACGTCCTGACTTTC CASSVRANVLTF
TRBD2 TRBJ2-1 TRBV30 NA TGTGCCTCGATACTAGCGGGAGGATATGAGCAGTTCTTC CASILAGGYEQFF
NA TRBJ2-5 TRBV5-1 many TGCGCCAGCAGCTTGATGTTTGGCAGGGCAGAGACCCAGTACTTC CASSLMFGRAETQYF
TRBD1 TRBJ1-2 TRBV5-6 many TGTGCCAGCAGCGCGACAGGGGGTGGAGGCTACACCTTC CASSATGGGGYTF
TRBD1 TRBJ1-5 TRBV7-6 many TGTGCCAGCAGCCCGGGACAGCAACAGCCCCAGCATTTT CASSPGQQQPQHF
NA TRBJ2-7 TRBV29-1 few TGCAGCGCCTGGGCGTCCTACGAGCAGTACTTC CSAWASYEQYF
NA TRBJ1-2 TRBV12-3/TRBV12-4 NA TGTGCCAGCAGTCCCGGGACGACCACAGGCTACACCTTC CASSPGTTTGYTF
TRBD1 TRBJ1-2 TRBV5-1 NA TGCGCCAGCAGCTCGGGGACAGGGGAACATGGCTACACCTTC CASSSGTGEHGYTF
TRBD2 TRBJ2-5 TRBV12-5 many TGTGCTAGTGGTTTGGTAAATCGACTAGCGCGAACTCAAGAGACCCAGTACTTC CASGLVNRLARTQETQYF
TRBD1 TRBJ1-5 TRBV5-6 many TGTGCCAGCAGCTTGGGACAGGGGGCCAGCAATCAGCCCCAGCATTTT CASSLGQGASNQPQHF
TRBD2 TRBJ2-3 TRBV24-1 many TGTGCCACCAGGGCGGCGGGAGGGACAGATACGCAGTATTTT CATRAAGGTDTQYF
TRBD1 TRBJ2-2 TRBV3-1 many TGTGCCAGCAGCGCTCGGACAGGGGGGACGAACACCGGGGAGCTGTTTTTT CASSARTGGTNTGELFF
TRBD2 TRBJ2-1 TRBV27 NA TGTGCCAGCAGTTCCAAGCGGGAGGGCCGAAATGAGCAGTTCTTC CASSSKREGRNEQFF
NA TRBJ1-6 TRBV5-5 many TGTGCCAGCAGCTTGGGGGGGAATTCACCCCTCCACTTT CASSLGGNSPLHF
TRBD2 TRBJ2-1 TRBV5-6 many TGTGCCAGCAGCTTGGGACTAGCGGCTCACAATGAGCAGTTCTTC CASSLGLAAHNEQFF
NA TRBJ2-7 TRBV5-6 many TGTGCCAGCAGCCTCGGCCCGGTGCGGGAGCAGTACTTC CASSLGPVREQYF
TRBD2 TRBJ2-3 TRBV7-6 many TGTGCCAGCAGCCCTCGACTAGCTGGCGATACGCAGTATTTT CASSPRLAGDTQYF
NA TRBJ2-7 TRBV12-3/TRBV12-4 many TGTGCCAGCAGTTTGCAGGGGGGCTACGAGCAGTACTTC CASSLQGGYEQYF
NA TRBJ1-5 TRBV28 few TGTGCCAGCAGTGTCAACAGAATCCGGCATCAGCCCCAGCATTTT CASSVNRIRHQPQHF
NA TRBJ2-3 TRBV7-8 many TGTGCCAGCAGCTTAAGATCGGTTAGGAGGGGGAGCGCAGATACGCAGTATTTT CASSLRSVRRGSADTQYF
TRBD1 TRBJ1-5 TRBV6-1 many TGTGCCACCGTGACAGGGCCAAAGGAGCCCCAGCATTTT CATVTGPKEPQHF
NA TRBJ2-2 TRBV7-2 many TGTGCCAGCAGCCCCAGGGGGGCGGGTAACACCGGGGAGCTGTTTTTT CASSPRGAGNTGELFF
TRBD2 TRBJ2-1 TRBV11-2 many TGTGCCAGCCAGCGGGAGAGGGCCAACAATGAGCAGTTCTTC CASQRERANNEQFF
NA TRBJ2-5 TRBV6-1 few TGTGCCAGCGTTAAGTCTAGCGCAATCAAAGAGACCCAGTACTTC CASVKSSAIKETQYF
TRBD1 TRBJ1-5 TRBV29-1 many TGCAGCGTCCGGGACAGGGTGAACCAGCCCCAGCATTTT CSVRDRVNQPQHF
NA TRBJ1-5 TRBV3-1 many TGTGCCAGCAGCCAAGAGCCAGGGTCCTGGCAGCATTTT CASSQEPGSWQHF